Given below is one T cell receptor beta chain in context. Its antigen is unknown. The data derive from a study of T cell repertoires in cytomegalovirus infection. About the research overall: HLA-C-restricted CMV epitopes, recently identified, and well-studied HLA-B-restricted ones were used by the study. Both a matching HLA type and CMV infection were indicated by public TCR beta signatures. Study conclusions and caveats: Public TCR beta family frequency separated CMV-and-HLA carriers, including in an independent cohort. HLA-C-restricted CMV clonotypes gave the most frequent clonotype in two of eight donors.

Germline lookup yields CDR1 MDHEN and CDR2 SYDVKM. The CDR3 covers 15 residues. The ends were cut back, 5 bases at V and 9 bases at J, with 20 bases in the middle. TCRdb redid the calling of the reads with MiXCR, one entry per CDR3 protein. This sample has approximately 1,000,000 distinct CDR3 sequences; 30% to 40% occur once, and the top ten carry more than 13%. The sequence derives from a human donor in good health (CMV status not recorded). Some clones in this sample may be carry-over from other donors' samples. This sample comprised cultured CD8+ T cells from PBMCs, obtained from culture after CMV antigen stimulation. The chain is built from TRBV28 and TRBJ2-1, with D unresolved. CDR3 sequence (DNA): TGTGCCAGCAGTCTGTTACCACCCTGGTCGAGTGAGCAGTTCTTC. Amino acid sequence: CASSLLPPWSSEQFF.